This passage covers 15 T cell receptor beta chains from one sample sequenced in a study of blood T cell repertoires in COVID-19. TCRdb keeps only in-frame clones here, not all; method: immunoSEQ multiplex PCR. The data contain under 200,000 clones, about 85% of them seen just once; the ten biggest clones take up roughly 26%. Sequencing was performed on peripheral blood. Every receptor here comes from a man aged 55 to 70 with acute or convalescent COVID-19.

The V call is TRBV5-1, the J call TRBJ1-6; D unclear. The germline V gene encodes CDR1 SGHRS and CDR2 YFSETQ. Trimming removed 7 bases from V and 2 bases from J, with 13 bases in between. The CDR3 extends over 15 amino acids. CDR3 region: CASHEISTYNSPLHF. DNA of the CDR3: TGCGCCAGCCACGAAATTTCTACCTATAATTCACCCCTCCACTTT. Based on the CDR3 plus reference TRBV5-1 and TRBJ1-6, the full variable domain is KAGVTQTPRYLIKTRGQQVTLSCSPISGHRSVSWYQQTPGQGLQFLFEYFSETQRNKGNFPGRFSGRQFSNSRSEMNVSTLELGDSALYLCASHEISTYNSPLHFGNGTRLTVT.

A single count supports this clone. The rearrangement uses TRBV20-1 and TRBJ2-5; 7 bases line up with TRBD2. J was trimmed by 3 bases and V by 3 bases; bases with no gene match: 4. CDR3 length equals 13 residues. Per the germline V gene, CDR1 is DFQATT and CDR2 is SNEGSKA (reference sequence). The CDR3, as DNA: TGCAGTGCTAGTAAAGCGGGGAAAGAGACCCAGTACTTC. Translating it yields CSASKAGKETQYF.

This clone was recorded once. The chain is built from TRBV7-9 and TRBJ2-1, with D possibly matching TRBD2 (7 bases). V lost 5 bases to trimming and J lost 4 bases, with 24 bases between them. This CDR3 comprises 18 residues. Looked up from germline, CDR1 is SEHNR and CDR2 is FQNEAQ (reference sequence). CDR3: CASSPRGGGGELYNEQFF. The CDR3, as DNA: TGTGCCAGCAGCCCCCGAGGGGGGGGCGGTGAACTATACAATGAGCAGTTCTTC. Using reference TRBV7-9 and TRBJ2-1 for the parts outside the CDR3, the full variable domain is DTGVSQNPRHKITKRGQNVTFRCDPISEHNRLYWYRQTLGQGPEFLTYFQNEAQLEKSRLLSDRFSAERPKGSFSTLEIQRTEQGDSAMYLCASSPRGGGGELYNEQFFGPGTRLTVL.

This sequence joins TRBV5-1 and TRBJ2-1; 10 positions match TRBD2. Trimming at V came to 0 bases and at J to 1 base, leaving 7 bases not matched to a gene. Germline V CDR1 and CDR2: SGHRS, YFSETQ. The CDR3 is 18 amino acids. The CDR3 DNA sequence: TGCGCCAGCAGCTTGGCCACCAGCGGGAGGGTGTCCTACAATGAGCAGTTCTTC. This codes for CASSLATSGRVSYNEQFF.

The J gene is TRBJ1-5, the V gene TRBV5-8; 8 positions match TRBD1. The CDR3 is made up of 17 amino acids. Germline V gene lookup returns CDR1 SGHTS and CDR2 YDEGEE. V shed 0 bases, J shed 0 bases, and the junction held 5 bases outside the gene matches. The CDR3 protein is CASSLGQGAFSNQPQHF. The CDR3 DNA sequence: TGTGCCAGCAGCTTGGGGCAGGGGGCGTTTAGCAATCAGCCCCAGCATTTT.

The gene calls are TRBV7-3 and TRBJ2-2; tentatively, D is TRBD1 (6 bases). The germline V and J ends were trimmed by 1 base and 4 bases, with 7 bases remaining between them. CDR3 length: 14 amino acids. The V gene's germline CDR1 is SGHTA and CDR2 FQGTGA. The CDR3 bases are TGTGCCAGCAGCTTAATAGGGGGCACCGGGGAGCTGTTTTTT. Translation: CASSLIGGTGELFF.

This clone has more than one count but fewer than ten. This chain uses TRBV7-8 with TRBJ2-7; a possible D gene is TRBD2 (5 bases). V lost 2 bases, J lost 1 base, and 9 bases lay in between. Germline V gives CDR1 SGHVS, CDR2 FQNEAQ. CDR3 size: 14 residues. The CDR3 region has the DNA TGTGCCAGCAGCTTATTCTCGGGGTCCTACGAGCAGTACTTC. Its translation: CASSLFSGSYEQYF.

The chain links TRBV9 to TRBJ2-1, with D possibly being TRBD1 (5 bases). This CDR3 has 15 amino acids. Trimming pared 0 bases from V and 4 bases from J, leaving 11 bases between. Germline V CDR1 and CDR2: SGDLS, YYNGEE. This chain's CDR3 is CASSVEGTGYNEQFF. In DNA, the CDR3 is TGTGCCAGCAGCGTAGAGGGAACAGGATACAATGAGCAGTTCTTC.

This chain connects TRBV5-6 to TRBJ2-2; the match to TRBD1 covers 8 bases. The CDR3 contains 16 residues. With V trimmed by 2 bases and J by 1 base, 4 bases remained unmatched. Germline CDR1 reads SGHDT; CDR2 reads YYEEEE. DNA of the CDR3: TGTGCCAGCAGCTTAAAAGGACAGGGGAACACCGGGGAGCTGTTTTTT. Protein sequence: CASSLKGQGNTGELFF.

This clone was observed a handful of times. V and J are TRBV7-9 and TRBJ1-1; D not resolved. The CDR3 spans 16 residues. Germline V gene data show CDR1 as SEHNR and CDR2 as FQNEAQ (reference sequence). V lost 3 bases and J 2 bases, leaving 16 bases between the germline ends. The DNA of the CDR3 is TGTGCCAGCAGCTTCTCCCCAAAAGGAGGAAACACTGAAGCTTTCTTT. It specifies CASSFSPKGGNTEAFF.

This clone occurred once. The chain is built from TRBV19 and TRBJ2-2; 12 bases fit TRBD1. V gave up 5 bases and J gave up 5 bases; unmatched junction bases: 9. The length of the CDR3 is 17 residues. Germline CDR1 LNHDA, CDR2 SQIVND (reference sequence). CDR3 in DNA: TGTGCCAGTAGTCCGCGTGGGACAGGGGGCCGAACCGGGGAGCTGTTTTTT. Its translation: CASSPRGTGGRTGELFF.

The CDR3: CASSQFLVGDTQYF. Written as DNA, the CDR3 is TGTGCCAGCAGCCAATTCCTAGTAGGAGATACGCAGTATTTT. V is TRBV3-1 (or the pseudogene TRBV3-2) and J is TRBJ2-3, with unresolved D. V was shortened by 2 bases and J by 5 bases, with 11 bases between the two germline ends. There are 14 residues in the CDR3. Germline-derived CDR1 and CDR2 are LGHDT and YNNKEL (reference sequence).

The chain recombines TRBV9 with TRBJ2-4, with D tentatively TRBD2 (5 bases). CDR1 and CDR2 (germline): SGDLS, YYNGEE. The ends were cut back, 5 bases at V and 9 bases at J, with 18 bases in the middle. CDR3 length: 14 amino acids. The CDR3 nucleotides read TGTGCCAGCAGTGCCCCCTCCGGGGTTGGCATTCAGTACTTC. This translates into CASSAPSGVGIQYF.

This clone has just one count. The V gene is TRBV30, the J gene TRBJ1-6; 7 bases fit TRBD1. The CDR3 length is 16 residues. CDR1 is GTSNPN, CDR2 SVGIG, per germline (reference sequence). V shed 5 bases and J 9 bases; nucleotides not matched to a gene: 16. Here the CDR3 reads CAWRTPSGTETSPLHF. The CDR3 nucleotides are TGTGCCTGGCGGACCCCCTCCGGGACAGAAACTTCACCCCTCCACTTT.

The chain has TRBV7-9 and TRBJ1-1; D not resolved. With 4 bases removed from V and 8 bases from J, the gap between germline ends came to 11 bases. CDR1 SEHNR and CDR2 FQNEAQ come from the germline V gene (reference sequence). This CDR3 has 12 residues. The CDR3 DNA follows: TGTGCCAGCAGCTCCGTCCCAGTCGAAGCTTTCTTT. Its translation: CASSSVPVEAFF.